This entry features one TCR beta chain sequence. Between the trimmed V and J ends, which lost 8 bases and 1 base, there was a span of 12 bases. The CDR3 length is 14 residues. Germline CDR1 is SEHNR and CDR2 is FQNEAQ (reference sequence). These data are taken from a study of blood T cell repertoires in COVID-19. In the original processing: Reference gene primer amplification gave estimated nucleated cell counts. The data were produced by immunoSEQ multiplex PCR, yet TCRdb's version contains in-frame clones alone and is incomplete. The DNA was the basis for D and trimming; V, J and clone size are from that table. Of about 29,000 clones detected, 85% to 90% appear once; the ten largest clones hold about 17%.

Sequencing used peripheral blood. The chain uses TRBV7-9 and TRBJ2-1; the D gene is possibly TRBD1 (6 bases). This sequence originates from a man older than 75 with acute or convalescent COVID-19. This CDR3 is CASRRQGSYNEQFF. The CDR3 DNA reads as TGTGCCAGCCGAAGGCAGGGGTCCTACAATGAGCAGTTCTTC.